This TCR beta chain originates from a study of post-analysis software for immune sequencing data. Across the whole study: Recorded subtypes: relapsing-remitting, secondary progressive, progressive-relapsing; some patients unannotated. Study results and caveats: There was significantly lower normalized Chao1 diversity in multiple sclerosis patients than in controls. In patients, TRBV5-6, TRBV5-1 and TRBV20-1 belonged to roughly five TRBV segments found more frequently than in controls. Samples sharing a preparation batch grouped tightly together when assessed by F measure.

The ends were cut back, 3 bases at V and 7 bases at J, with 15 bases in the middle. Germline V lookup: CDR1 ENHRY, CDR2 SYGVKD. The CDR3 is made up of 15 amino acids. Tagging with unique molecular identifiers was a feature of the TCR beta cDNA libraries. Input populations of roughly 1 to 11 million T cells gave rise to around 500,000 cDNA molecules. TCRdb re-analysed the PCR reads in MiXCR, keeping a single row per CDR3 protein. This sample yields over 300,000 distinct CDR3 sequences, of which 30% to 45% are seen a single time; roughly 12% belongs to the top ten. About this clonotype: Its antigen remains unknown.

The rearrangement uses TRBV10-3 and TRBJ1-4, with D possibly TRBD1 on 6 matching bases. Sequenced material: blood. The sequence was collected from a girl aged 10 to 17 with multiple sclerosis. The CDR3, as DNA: TGTGCCATCAGTGATGGGGCCCAGGGGCTTGAAAAACTGTTTTTT. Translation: CAISDGAQGLEKLFF.